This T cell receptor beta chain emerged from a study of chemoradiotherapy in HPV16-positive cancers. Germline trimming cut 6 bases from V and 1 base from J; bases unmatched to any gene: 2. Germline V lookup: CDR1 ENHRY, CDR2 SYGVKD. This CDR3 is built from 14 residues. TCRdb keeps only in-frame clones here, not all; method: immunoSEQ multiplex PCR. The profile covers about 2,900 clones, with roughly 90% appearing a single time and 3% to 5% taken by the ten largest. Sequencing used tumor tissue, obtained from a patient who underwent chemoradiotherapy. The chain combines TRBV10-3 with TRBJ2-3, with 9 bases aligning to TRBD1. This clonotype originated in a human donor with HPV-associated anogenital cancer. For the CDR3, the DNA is TGTGCCATCAGCACAGGGGGCGGCACAGATACGCAGTATTTT. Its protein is CAISTGGGTDTQYF.